Presented here are 24 T cell receptor beta chains from one specimen sequenced in a study of blood T cells in healthy people across ages. The use of a sample-barcoded 5' primer and a J-beta primer mix characterized a second PCR of roughly 6 to 11 cycles. MiXCR, applied by TCRdb to the 5' RACE reads, yields one record per CDR3 protein. The table has 1.5 million to 2 million distinct CDR3 sequences, around half seen once. Input material: blood. The origin of the receptors is a woman aged 40 to 50 in good health.

The rearrangement joins TRBV19 to TRBJ2-2; D unresolved. This CDR3 is 16 amino acids long. Germline V gene sequence: CDR1 LNHDA, CDR2 SQIVND (reference sequence). Trimming stripped 2 bases from V and 4 bases from J, with 14 bases between. CDR3 sequence: CASSIISRGSTGELFF. The CDR3 DNA follows: TGTGCCAGTAGTATAATCAGCCGCGGAAGCACCGGGGAGCTGTTTTTT.

The chain couples TRBV6-1 to TRBJ2-1; 11 nucleotides line up with TRBD2. J gave up 5 bases and V 6 bases, and 6 bases lay outside the gene matches. This CDR3 spans 15 amino acids. CDR1 and CDR2 from the germline V gene are MNHNS and SASEGT. The CDR3 spells CASSPNSGGDNEQFF. In nucleotides, the CDR3 is TGTGCCAGCAGCCCGAATAGCGGGGGGGACAATGAGCAGTTCTTC.

With regard to this clonotype: At one end the junction does not follow the germline gene, possibly because of a read error. The V call is TRBV27, the J call TRBJ1-1; 7 nucleotides align to TRBD1. The CDR3 extends over 15 amino acids. The germline CDR1 and CDR2 sequences are MNHEY and SMNVEV (reference sequence). CDR3 sequence: CATLGGGAFGTGAFF. The CDR3, as DNA: TGTGCCACCCTAGGAGGGGGCGCTTTTGGGACTGGAGCTTTCTTT.

There are a few counts of this clonotype. The J gene is TRBJ2-7, the V gene TRBV6-2 or TRBV6-3; tentative D call: TRBD1 (5 bases). With 6 bases removed from V and 2 bases from J, the gap between germline ends came to 11 bases. Germline loops: CDR1 MNHEY, CDR2 SVGEGT. The CDR3 sequence is 13 residues long. CDR3 sequence: CASSFDRTYEQYF. CDR3 in DNA: TGTGCCAGCAGCTTTGACAGAACCTACGAGCAGTACTTC.

This clonotype was counted only a few times. J is TRBJ2-1 and V is TRBV29-1; D call uncertain. Germline V CDR1 and CDR2: SQVTM, ANQGSEA. V lost 2 bases to trimming and J lost 5 bases, with 1 base between them. The CDR3 consists of 10 residues. CDR3 sequence reads: CSVEHNEQFF. The CDR3 nucleotides read TGCAGCGTTGAACACAATGAGCAGTTCTTC.

J is TRBJ2-5 and V is TRBV27; TRBD2 aligns across 7 bases. Per the germline V gene, CDR1 is MNHEY and CDR2 is SMNVEV (reference sequence). The CDR3 runs 15 residues. V was clipped by 2 bases and J by 2 bases; unmatched bases: 5. CDR3 nucleotides: TGTGCCAGCAGTTTAACTGCTAGCGGACAAGAGACCCAGTACTTC. Its translation is CASSLTASGQETQYF.

The chain uses TRBV6-2 or TRBV6-3 and TRBJ1-1; TRBD1 agrees at 9 bases. The V gene end was trimmed by 6 bases and the J gene end by 8 bases; junction bases not matched to a gene: 7. Looked up from germline, CDR1 is MNHEY and CDR2 is SVGEGT. The CDR3 has 13 residues. The CDR3, as DNA: TGTGCCAGCAGCCCCACAGGGGGCAGAGAAGCTTTCTTT. Its translation is CASSPTGGREAFF.

The chain carries TRBV6-5 and TRBJ2-1; 7 bases fit TRBD2. Losses at the gene ends were 6 bases for V and 12 bases for J; bases not matched to a gene: 20. CDR1 and CDR2 from the germline V gene are MNHEY and SVGAGI. The CDR3 has 16 amino acids. This CDR3 reads CASRPVGALAVLRQFF. CDR3 sequence (DNA): TGTGCCAGCAGGCCCGTAGGCGCGCTAGCGGTCCTGAGGCAGTTCTTC.

This clonotype was counted between two and nine times. V is TRBV7-2 and J is TRBJ1-2; D is uncertain. Germline loops: CDR1 SGHTA, CDR2 FQGNSA. Trimming removed 2 bases at V and 5 bases at J, with 9 bases between. This CDR3 is 13 amino acids long. The CDR3 here is CASSLLGIYGYTF. CDR3 coding DNA: TGTGCCAGCAGCTTATTAGGGATTTATGGCTACACCTTC.

The chain carries TRBV25-1 and TRBJ1-5, with unresolved D. Trimming removed 5 bases from V and 3 bases from J, with 11 bases in between. The CDR3 length is 14 residues. Per the germline V gene, CDR1 is MGHDK and CDR2 is SYGVNS. The CDR3 DNA sequence: TGTGCCAGCAGTAAGGACGGTTACAATCAGCCCCAGCATTTT. This encodes CASSKDGYNQPQHF. Full variable domain (rest looked up from reference TRBV25-1 and TRBJ1-5): EADIYQTPRYLVIGTGKKITLECSQTMGHDKMYWYQQDPGMELHLIHYSYGVNSTEKGDLSSESTVSRIRTEHFPLTLESARPSHTSQYLCASSKDGYNQPQHFGDGTRLSIL.

The chain is built from TRBV29-1 and TRBJ2-4, with D possibly TRBD1 on 7 matching bases. Germline values: CDR1 SQVTM, CDR2 ANQGSEA. Trimming left V 3 bases short and J 1 base short, with 16 bases between. This CDR3 region has 16 residues. Here the CDR3 reads CSVDGLPGGAKNIQYF. The CDR3 region has the DNA TGCAGCGTTGATGGGTTACCAGGGGGGGCCAAAAACATTCAGTACTTC.

V is TRBV4-2 and J is TRBJ2-1, with 10 nucleotides matching TRBD2. Germline V gives CDR1 LGHNA, CDR2 YNFKEQ. The CDR3 totals 16 residues. Germline trimming cut 2 bases from V and 8 bases from J; bases unmatched to any gene: 9. The CDR3 spells CASSQLERGGVDEQFF. As DNA, the CDR3 is TGTGCCAGCAGCCAACTTGAGCGGGGGGGCGTGGATGAGCAGTTCTTC.

This chain uses TRBV7-2 with TRBJ2-3; 8 bases map to TRBD2. Germline loops: CDR1 SGHTA, CDR2 FQGNSA. The CDR3 is made up of 16 amino acids. With 5 bases clipped from V and 5 bases from J, the junction kept 12 bases outside the gene matches. The CDR3 sequence is CASSPQPQRGLDTQYF. CDR3 DNA sequence: TGTGCCAGCAGCCCTCAGCCCCAGCGGGGGCTAGATACGCAGTATTTT.

The chain is built from TRBV14 and TRBJ2-1; a possible D gene is TRBD1 (6 bases). CDR1 and CDR2 from the germline V gene are SGHDN and FVKESK. This CDR3 has 16 residues. The ends were cut back, 1 base at V and 5 bases at J, with 15 bases in the middle. The CDR3 loop reads CASSQGDWTANNEQFF. The CDR3 nucleotides are TGTGCCAGCAGCCAAGGCGATTGGACAGCTAACAATGAGCAGTTCTTC.

The CDR3: CASSPARQGGAYEQYF. As DNA, the CDR3 is TGTGCCAGCAGTCCTGCCCGGCAGGGAGGCGCCTACGAGCAGTACTTC. V and J are TRBV6-2 or TRBV6-3 and TRBJ2-7; TRBD2 is a possible D gene (6 bases). Germline V gene lookup returns CDR1 MNHEY and CDR2 SVGEGT. CDR3 length: 16 amino acids. V was pared by 5 bases and J by 2 bases, with 19 bases between.

The chain is built from TRBV7-2 and TRBJ1-5, with D unresolved. CDR3 length: 16 residues. The V gene's germline CDR1 is SGHTA and CDR2 FQGNSA. Trimming took 1 base from V and 5 from J, leaving 15 bases between them. DNA for the CDR3: TGTGCCAGCAGCTTAGGGGGATCGAAGCCTGATCAGCCCCAGCATTTT. As protein: CASSLGGSKPDQPQHF.

The chain uses TRBV2 and TRBJ2-7, with D possibly TRBD2 on 6 matching bases. This CDR3 comprises 12 residues. The V end lost 7 bases, the J end lost 3 bases, and 10 bases lay between the germline ends. CDR1 is SNHLY, CDR2 FYNNEI, per germline. The CDR3 loop reads CASIGGGYEQYF. The CDR3 DNA reads TGTGCCAGCATTGGGGGAGGCTACGAGCAGTACTTC.

This clonotype was seen a handful of times. This chain connects TRBV11-2 to TRBJ2-7, with TRBD1 matching over 7 bases. The J call is uncertain, as TRBJ2-4 better fits the DNA end. This CDR3 has 14 amino acids. Germline V lookup: CDR1 SGHAT, CDR2 FQNNGV. CDR3 loop: CASSLPRQGNIQYF. The CDR3 nucleotides are TGTGCCAGCAGCTTGCCCCGACAGGGAAACATTCAGTACTTC.

This clonotype turned up a few times. The chain combines TRBV7-2 with TRBJ2-5; 7 bases map to TRBD2. In germline, CDR1 is SGHTA, CDR2 FQGNSA. CDR3 length: 13 amino acids. Germline trimming cut 1 base from V and 11 bases from J; bases unmatched to any gene: 7. The CDR3: CASSLGEGLGQYF. The CDR3 DNA reads TGTGCCAGCAGCTTAGGGGAGGGTCTAGGGCAGTACTTC.

The gene calls are TRBV10-3 and TRBJ2-3, with 7 bases aligning to TRBD2. Germline V gene sequence: CDR1 ENHRY, CDR2 SYGVKD. The V segment lost 10 bases and the J segment 2 bases; nucleotides outside the gene matches: 12. CDR3 size: 15 residues. The CDR3 loop reads CATKPGLSYTDTQYF. The CDR3, as DNA: TGTGCCACCAAACCGGGACTATCCTACACAGATACGCAGTATTTT.

The chain couples TRBV6-5 to TRBJ1-2; tentative D call: TRBD1 (6 bases). CDR1 and CDR2 (germline): MNHEY, SVGAGI. V shed 10 bases and J shed 4 bases, with 13 bases lying between them. The CDR3 runs to 12 residues. The CDR3 loop reads CATRDTVYGYTF. The CDR3 DNA reads as TGTGCCACCCGGGACACGGTCTATGGCTACACCTTC.

This sequence joins TRBV20-1 and TRBJ2-7, with D possibly being TRBD1 (5 bases). The germline V and J ends were trimmed by 4 bases and 3 bases, with 10 bases remaining between them. CDR3 length: 12 residues. From germline, CDR1 is DFQATT and CDR2 SNEGSKA (reference sequence). CDR3 DNA sequence: TGCAGTGCTATCACAGGCAACTACGAGCAGTACTTC. Protein product: CSAITGNYEQYF.

In this sample, this clonotype turned up a few times. The chain has TRBV27 and TRBJ2-3; 10 bases are a match to TRBD2. The CDR3 extends over 16 amino acids. Germline V gives CDR1 MNHEY, CDR2 SMNVEV (reference sequence). V trimming: 10 bases; J trimming: 1 base; junction bases outside the gene matches: 11. CDR3 protein: CATLRRLAGGTDTQYF. In DNA, the CDR3 is TGTGCCACCCTCAGGCGGCTAGCGGGGGGCACAGATACGCAGTATTTT.

The J gene is TRBJ1-1, the V gene TRBV3-1; 11 nucleotides line up with TRBD1. The CDR3 extends over 15 amino acids. J gave up 3 bases and V 2 bases, and 2 bases lay outside the gene matches. In germline, CDR1 is LGHDT, CDR2 YNNKEL (reference sequence). Here the CDR3 reads CASSQMGQGDTEAFF. CDR3 nucleotide sequence: TGTGCCAGCAGCCAAATGGGACAGGGGGACACTGAAGCTTTCTTT.